The clone carrying this T cell receptor beta chain was recorded at least ten times. Its antigen is undetermined. Building the TCR beta libraries relied on iRepertoire HTBI primers, and CDR3 regions underwent Arm-PCR. TCRdb processed the multiplex PCR reads anew with MiXCR; each CDR3 protein has one entry. The table has 320,000 or so distinct CDR3 sequences, roughly 18% seen once. Germline V CDR1 and CDR2: DFQATT, SNEGSKA (reference sequence). V dropped 7 bases and J dropped 6 bases, with 13 bases sitting between them. The CDR3 contains 11 residues. The sample belongs to a study of regulatory T cells in long-lasting Graves disease. Findings and caveats of the study: Persistent disease favored TRBV28, TRBJ1-2 and TRBJ2-5.

The time point was: newly diagnosed GD, antithyroid drugs for less than 3 months. PBMCs were the source of the RNA used for TCR sequencing. This TCR was sampled from a female donor with Graves disease. Sample: peripheral blood mononuclear cells (PBMCs), taken at new diagnosis, from a patient treated with antithyroid drugs. The chain employs TRBV20-1 and TRBJ2-7, with a weak D call TRBD2 (6 bases). CDR3 nucleotides: TGCAGTGGACTAGAGTTGAGCGAGCAGTACTTC. Residues: CSGLELSEQYF.